Each of the 21 T cell receptor beta chains below was sequenced from the same sample in a study of cytomegalovirus exposure and HLA in healthy donors. Vbeta (60) and Jbeta (13) primers were used in the PCR. TCRdb's table, derived via immunoSEQ multiplex PCR, lists solely in-frame clones and lacks some. The sample yields 100,000 or so clones, 70% to 85% seen once. Sequencing was carried out using PBMCs. The receptors here all came from a human donor in good health.

This clone was observed a handful of times. V gene TRBV28 combines with J gene TRBJ1-5; D not resolved. The V end was cut by 6 bases, the J end by 1 base, with 13 bases between. The CDR3 loop spans 15 amino acids. CDR1 and CDR2 from the germline V gene are MDHEN and SYDVKM. In DNA form, the CDR3 reads TGTGCCAGCAGCCGGCAGCGGGGAAGCAATCAGCCCCAGCATTTT. Amino acids: CASSRQRGSNQPQHF.

The gene calls are TRBV29-1 and TRBJ2-1; TRBD1 matches at 7 bases. The CDR3 extends over 14 amino acids. V shed 7 bases, J shed 0 bases, and the junction held 6 bases outside the gene matches. The germline CDR1 and CDR2 sequences are SQVTM and ANQGSEA. CDR3 residues: CSGETGSSYNEQFF. The CDR3 coding sequence is TGCAGCGGTGAGACAGGGAGCTCCTACAATGAGCAGTTCTTC.

This clone has just one count. The V and J genes are TRBV28 and TRBJ2-7; D is unresolved. V gave up 7 bases and J gave up 3 bases, with 10 bases separating them. This CDR3 is built from 12 residues. CDR1 and CDR2 from the germline V gene are MDHEN and SYDVKM. For the CDR3, the DNA is TGTGCCAGCACTTCCCTAGGCTACGAGCAGTACTTC. Translated: CASTSLGYEQYF.

The gene calls are TRBV5-1 and TRBJ2-3, with 9 bases aligning to TRBD1. The germline gives CDR1 SGHRS, CDR2 YFSETQ. This CDR3 comprises 14 residues. The ends lost 3 bases at V and 4 bases at J; junction bases unmatched: 3. The CDR3 DNA is TGCGCCAGCAGCTATGGGACAGGGCCAGATACGCAGTATTTT. It specifies CASSYGTGPDTQYF.

The chain recombines TRBV28 with TRBJ2-3, with 7 nucleotides matching TRBD2. The length of the CDR3 is 16 residues. Germline CDR1 and CDR2: MDHEN and SYDVKM. The V and J ends lost 6 bases and 7 bases, in that order; junction bases with no gene match: 16. The CDR3 spells CASSSAAGGGRNTQYF. The CDR3 coding sequence is TGTGCCAGCAGCTCCGCCGCTGGGGGAGGGAGAAATACGCAGTATTTT.

The chain is built from TRBV7-2 and TRBJ1-5, with D perhaps TRBD1 (5 bases). CDR3 length: 13 residues. CDR1 and CDR2 (germline): SGHTA, FQGNSA. V shed 3 bases and J shed 3 bases, with 6 bases lying between them. This CDR3 reads CASSLGPNQPQHF. For the CDR3, the DNA is TGTGCCAGCAGCTTGGGGCCCAATCAGCCCCAGCATTTT. The complete variable domain, with remaining parts taken from reference TRBV7-2 and TRBJ1-5, reads GAGVSQSPSNKVTEKGKDVELRCDPISGHTALYWYRQSLGQGLEFLIYFQGNSAPDKSGLPSDRFSAERTGGSVSTLTIQRTQQEDSAVYLCASSLGPNQPQHFGDGTRLSIL.

The V call is TRBV11-3, the J call TRBJ1-1, with D unresolved. Germline CDR1 and CDR2: SGHNT and YENEEA. Trimming took off 0 bases at V and 3 bases at J, with 11 bases between the two ends. The CDR3 runs to 15 residues. CDR3 nucleotide sequence: TGTGCCAGCAGCTTAGATCAGAGGCACGACACTGAAGCTTTCTTT. This codes for CASSLDQRHDTEAFF.

This chain links TRBV5-5 with TRBJ1-5; D gene ambiguous. The germline CDR1 and CDR2 sequences are SGHKS and YYEKEE (reference sequence). V gave up 0 bases and J gave up 4 bases, with 8 bases separating them. This CDR3 comprises 14 residues. CDR3 sequence: CASSLAQLNQPQHF. CDR3 bases: TGTGCCAGCAGCTTGGCACAGCTTAATCAGCCCCAGCATTTT.

The chain has TRBV19 and TRBJ1-2; D not certain. V shed 1 base and J shed 8 bases, with 8 bases lying between them. Germline V gene sequence: CDR1 LNHDA, CDR2 SQIVND (reference sequence). The CDR3 runs 12 residues. The CDR3 spells CASSIGLKGYTF. The CDR3, as DNA: TGTGCCAGTAGTATAGGACTTAAAGGCTACACCTTC.

This clone turned up a few times. J is TRBJ2-6 and V is TRBV19, with 12 bases fitting TRBD1. The V and J ends lost 7 bases and 2 bases, in that order; junction bases with no gene match: 6. CDR3 size: 17 residues. CDR1 is LNHDA, CDR2 SQIVND, per germline (reference sequence). CDR3 bases: TGTGCCAGTACAACCGGGACAGGGGGCGCTGGGGCCAACGTCCTGACTTTC. Translated: CASTTGTGGAGANVLTF.

The chain recombines TRBV5-4 with TRBJ2-2; D is perhaps TRBD1 (7 bases). This CDR3 is 14 amino acids long. Trimming left V 7 bases short and J 4 bases short, with 14 bases between. Germline V lookup: CDR1 SGHNT, CDR2 YYREEE (reference sequence). The CDR3 DNA is TGTGCCAGCCGGAGGGGGCTCGCCACCGGGGAGCTGTTTTTT. This sequence encodes CASRRGLATGELFF.

This chain connects TRBV6-5 to TRBJ2-3, with 16 bases fitting TRBD2. Germline lookup yields CDR1 MNHEY and CDR2 SVGAGI. CDR3 length: 14 amino acids. V shed 5 bases and J 14 bases; nucleotides not matched to a gene: 7. As DNA, the CDR3 is TGTGCCAGCAGTCCTGGGACTAGCGGGGGGGTCAGGTATTTT. Amino acid sequence: CASSPGTSGGVRYF.

V is TRBV5-1 and J is TRBJ2-3; 7 bases are a match to TRBD2. The CDR3 has 16 residues. CDR1 and CDR2 from the germline V gene are SGHRS and YFSETQ. Trimming removed 5 bases from V and 1 base from J; junction bases left unmatched: 10. As DNA, the CDR3 is TGCGCCAGCAGTCCCTCTAGCGGAGCCCGCACAGATACGCAGTATTTT. Translation gives CASSPSSGARTDTQYF.

This sequence joins TRBV30 and TRBJ1-2; D is perhaps TRBD1 (5 bases). CDR1 is GTSNPN and CDR2 is SVGIG in the germline V gene (reference sequence). Deletions cut 7 bases from V and 8 bases from J, with 8 bases between. CDR3 length equals 9 residues. The CDR3 protein is CAFKGGYTF. CDR3 coding DNA: TGTGCCTTCAAGGGGGGCTACACCTTC. Variable domain in full (rest from reference TRBV30 and TRBJ1-2): SQTIHQWPATLVQPVGSPLSLECTVEGTSNPNLYWYRQAAGRGLQLLFYSVGIGQISSEVPQNLSASRPQDRQFILSSKKLLLSDSGFYLCAFKGGYTFGSGTRLTVV.

The rearrangement uses TRBV7-2 and TRBJ1-3; 7 bases map to TRBD1. Trimming took 0 bases from V and 0 from J; bases not matched to a gene: 8. Germline CDR1 reads SGHTA; CDR2 reads FQGNSA. The CDR3 runs to 18 residues. The CDR3, as DNA: TGTGCCAGCAGCTTAGCAGGGGGCCTACGTTTCTCTGGAAACACCATATATTTT. This gives the protein CASSLAGGLRFSGNTIYF.

The J gene is TRBJ1-5, the V gene TRBV6-5; D unresolved. Deletions cut 9 bases from V and 3 bases from J, with 15 bases between. Germline assignment: CDR1 MNHEY and CDR2 SVGAGI. This CDR3 spans 14 amino acids. The CDR3 loop is CASQVGQFNQPQHF. CDR3 bases: TGTGCCAGTCAAGTGGGCCAGTTCAATCAGCCCCAGCATTTT.

V and J are TRBV28 and TRBJ1-1, with 7 bases aligning to TRBD1. Germline CDR1 is MDHEN and CDR2 is SYDVKM. Trimming removed 7 bases from V and 3 bases from J; junction bases left unmatched: 8. The CDR3 covers 14 residues. DNA for the CDR3: TGTGCCAGCACCTCAGGGGGGAGGTACACTGAAGCTTTCTTT. Its translation: CASTSGGRYTEAFF.

This rearrangement joins TRBV2 to TRBJ1-6; 8 bases agree with TRBD1. The CDR3 has 13 residues. Germline assignment: CDR1 SNHLY and CDR2 FYNNEI. V lost 6 bases and J lost 12; bases outside the gene matches: 7. The CDR3 sequence: CASRDRVGLPLHF. The CDR3 nucleotides read TGTGCCAGCAGGGACAGGGTGGGTTTACCCCTCCACTTT. Together with reference TRBV2 and TRBJ1-6, the CDR3 gives the full variable domain: EPEVTQTPSHQVTQMGQEVILRCVPISNHLYFYWYRQILGQKVEFLVSFYNNEISEKSEIFDDQFSVERPDGSNFTLKIRSTKLEDSAMYFCASRDRVGLPLHFGNGTRLTVT.

This chain uses TRBV6-6 with TRBJ2-7; TRBD2 matches at 11 bases. Germline loops: CDR1 MNHNY, CDR2 SVGAGI (reference sequence). The CDR3 contains 15 residues. V dropped 2 bases and J dropped 6; count of bases not matched to a gene: 6. CDR3 residues: CASSYEGLAASEQYF. DNA of the CDR3: TGTGCCAGCAGTTACGAGGGACTAGCGGCATCCGAGCAGTACTTC.

V and J are TRBV5-1 and TRBJ1-1; D possibly corresponds to TRBD1 (6 bases). This CDR3 comprises 13 residues. CDR1 is SGHRS, CDR2 YFSETQ, per germline. CDR3 coding DNA: TGCGTCACCTGGGGGCTACTGAACACTGAAGCTTTCTTT. The encoded protein is CVTWGLLNTEAFF.

The CDR3 spells CASSLSGGGNQPQHF. The DNA for the CDR3 is TGTGCCAGCAGCTTAAGTGGGGGCGGCAATCAGCCCCAGCATTTT. The chain recombines TRBV7-8 with TRBJ1-5; tentative D call: TRBD1 (6 bases). This CDR3 region has 15 residues. Per germline, CDR1 SGHVS and CDR2 FQNEAQ. V lost 2 bases and J 2 bases, leaving 10 bases between the germline ends.